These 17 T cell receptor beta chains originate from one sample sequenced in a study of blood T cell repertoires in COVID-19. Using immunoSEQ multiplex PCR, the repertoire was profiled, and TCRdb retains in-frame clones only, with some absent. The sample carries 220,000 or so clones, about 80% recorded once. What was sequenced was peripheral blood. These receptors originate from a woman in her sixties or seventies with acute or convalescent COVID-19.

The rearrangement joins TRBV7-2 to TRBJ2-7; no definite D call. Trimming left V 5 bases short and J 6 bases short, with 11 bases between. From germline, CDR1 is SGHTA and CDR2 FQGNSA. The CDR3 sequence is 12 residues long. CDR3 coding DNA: TGTGCCAGCAGCCGAGAAGCGCGCGAGCAGTACTTC. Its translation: CASSREAREQYF.

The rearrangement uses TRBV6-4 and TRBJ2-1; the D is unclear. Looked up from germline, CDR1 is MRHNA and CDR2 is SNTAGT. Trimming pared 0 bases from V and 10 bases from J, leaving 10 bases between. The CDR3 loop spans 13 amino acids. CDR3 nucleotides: TGTGCCAGCAGTGACTCAGTGGCCGGGGAGCAGTTCTTC. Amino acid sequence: CASSDSVAGEQFF.

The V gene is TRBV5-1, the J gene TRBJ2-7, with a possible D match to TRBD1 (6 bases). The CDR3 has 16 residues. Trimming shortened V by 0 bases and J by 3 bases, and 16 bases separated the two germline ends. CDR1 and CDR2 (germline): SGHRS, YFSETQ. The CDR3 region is CASSLGLGRGHYEQYF. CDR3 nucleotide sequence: TGCGCCAGCAGCTTGGGTCTGGGCAGGGGCCACTACGAGCAGTACTTC.

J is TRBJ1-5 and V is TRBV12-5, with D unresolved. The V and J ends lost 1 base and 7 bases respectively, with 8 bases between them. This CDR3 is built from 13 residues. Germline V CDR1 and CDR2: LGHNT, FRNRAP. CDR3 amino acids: CASGLEGGQPQHF. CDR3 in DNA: TGTGCTAGTGGTTTGGAGGGAGGGCAGCCCCAGCATTTT.

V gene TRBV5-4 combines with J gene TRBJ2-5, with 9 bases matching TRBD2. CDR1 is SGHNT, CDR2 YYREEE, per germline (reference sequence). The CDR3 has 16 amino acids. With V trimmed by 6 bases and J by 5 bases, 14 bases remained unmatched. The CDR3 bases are TGTGCCAGCATGAGGGAACTAGCGGGTGGTAGGGAGACCCAGTACTTC. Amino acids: CASMRELAGGRETQYF.

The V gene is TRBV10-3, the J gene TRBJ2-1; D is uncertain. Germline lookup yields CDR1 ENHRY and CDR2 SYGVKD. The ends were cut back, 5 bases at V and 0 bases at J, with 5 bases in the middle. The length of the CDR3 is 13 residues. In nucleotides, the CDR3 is TGTGCCATCAGTTACAGCTCCTACAATGAGCAGTTCTTC. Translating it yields CAISYSSYNEQFF.

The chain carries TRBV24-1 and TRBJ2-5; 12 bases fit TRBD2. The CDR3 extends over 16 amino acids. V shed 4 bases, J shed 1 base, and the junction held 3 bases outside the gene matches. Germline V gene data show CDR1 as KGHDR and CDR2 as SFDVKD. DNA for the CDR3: TGTGCCACCAGTGACGGACTAGCGGGGATCCAAGAGACCCAGTACTTC. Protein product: CATSDGLAGIQETQYF.

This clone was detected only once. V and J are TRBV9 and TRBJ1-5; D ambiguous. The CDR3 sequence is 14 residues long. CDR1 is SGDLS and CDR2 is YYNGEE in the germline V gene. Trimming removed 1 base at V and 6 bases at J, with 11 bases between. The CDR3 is CASSVSPHSQPQHF. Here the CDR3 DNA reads TGTGCCAGCAGCGTAAGCCCGCACAGTCAGCCCCAGCATTTT.

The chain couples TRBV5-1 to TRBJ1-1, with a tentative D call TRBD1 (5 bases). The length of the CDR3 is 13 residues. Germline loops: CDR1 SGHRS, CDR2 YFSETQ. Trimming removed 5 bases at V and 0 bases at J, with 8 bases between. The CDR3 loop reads CASRETVNTEAFF. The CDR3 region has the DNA TGCGCCAGCAGGGAGACAGTGAACACTGAAGCTTTCTTT.

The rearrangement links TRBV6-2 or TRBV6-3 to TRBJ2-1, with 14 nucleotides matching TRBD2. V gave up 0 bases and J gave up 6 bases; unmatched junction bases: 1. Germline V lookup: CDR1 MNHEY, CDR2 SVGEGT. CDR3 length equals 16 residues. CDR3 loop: CASSYSGLAGGNEQFF. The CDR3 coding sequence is TGTGCCAGCAGTTACTCCGGACTAGCGGGGGGCAATGAGCAGTTCTTC.

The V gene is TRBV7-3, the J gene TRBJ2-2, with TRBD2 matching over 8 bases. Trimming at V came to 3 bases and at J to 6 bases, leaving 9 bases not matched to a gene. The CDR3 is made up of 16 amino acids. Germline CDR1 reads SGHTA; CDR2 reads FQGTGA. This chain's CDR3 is CASSFGGGGIPGELFF. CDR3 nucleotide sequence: TGTGCCAGCAGCTTTGGAGGCGGGGGGATCCCCGGGGAGCTGTTTTTT. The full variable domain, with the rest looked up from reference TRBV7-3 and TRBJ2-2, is GAGVSQTPSNKVTEKGKYVELRCDPISGHTALYWYRQSLGQGPEFLIYFQGTGAADDSGLPNDRFFAVRPEGSVSTLKIQRTERGDSAVYLCASSFGGGGIPGELFFGEGSRLTVL.

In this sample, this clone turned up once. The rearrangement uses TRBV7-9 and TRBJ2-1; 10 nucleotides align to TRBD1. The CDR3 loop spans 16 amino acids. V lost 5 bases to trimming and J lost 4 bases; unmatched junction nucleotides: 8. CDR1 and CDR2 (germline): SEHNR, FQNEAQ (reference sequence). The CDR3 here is CASSPAEGQGYNEQFF. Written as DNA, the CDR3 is TGTGCCAGCAGCCCAGCGGAGGGACAGGGGTACAATGAGCAGTTCTTC. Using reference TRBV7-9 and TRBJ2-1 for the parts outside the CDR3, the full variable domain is DTGVSQNPRHKITKRGQNVTFRCDPISEHNRLYWYRQTLGQGPEFLTYFQNEAQLEKSRLLSDRFSAERPKGSFSTLEIQRTEQGDSAMYLCASSPAEGQGYNEQFFGPGTRLTVL.

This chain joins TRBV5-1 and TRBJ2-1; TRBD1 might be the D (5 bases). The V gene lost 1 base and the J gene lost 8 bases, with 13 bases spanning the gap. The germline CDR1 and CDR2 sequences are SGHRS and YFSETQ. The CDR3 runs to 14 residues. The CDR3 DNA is TGCGCCAGCAGCTTGCCGCTAGGGGTCGATGAGCAGTTCTTC. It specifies CASSLPLGVDEQFF.

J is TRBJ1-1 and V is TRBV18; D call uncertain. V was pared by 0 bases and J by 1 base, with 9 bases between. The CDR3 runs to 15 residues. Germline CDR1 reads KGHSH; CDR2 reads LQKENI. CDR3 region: CASSPPKGANTEAFF. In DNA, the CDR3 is TGTGCCAGCTCACCACCAAAAGGAGCGAACACTGAAGCTTTCTTT.

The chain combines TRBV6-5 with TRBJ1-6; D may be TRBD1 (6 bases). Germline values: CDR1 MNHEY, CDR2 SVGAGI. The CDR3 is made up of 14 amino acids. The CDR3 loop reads CAARGDKDNSPLHF. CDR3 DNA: TGTGCGGCCCGGGGGGACAAAGATAATTCACCCCTCCACTTT.

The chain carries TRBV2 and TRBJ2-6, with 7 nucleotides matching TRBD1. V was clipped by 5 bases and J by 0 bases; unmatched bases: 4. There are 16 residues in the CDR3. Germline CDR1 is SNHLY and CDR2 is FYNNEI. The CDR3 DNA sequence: TGTGCCAGCAGTCAAACAGGGGTCTCTGGGGCCAACGTCCTGACTTTC. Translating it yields CASSQTGVSGANVLTF.

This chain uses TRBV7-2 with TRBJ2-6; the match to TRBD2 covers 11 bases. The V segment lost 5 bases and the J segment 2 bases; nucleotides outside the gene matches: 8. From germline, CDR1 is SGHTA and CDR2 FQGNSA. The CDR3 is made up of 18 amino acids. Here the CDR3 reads CASSQTSGVTPGANVLTF. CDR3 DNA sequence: TGTGCCAGCAGCCAGACTAGCGGGGTCACGCCTGGGGCCAACGTCCTGACTTTC.